The rows below give T cell receptor beta chains drawn from one sample of a study of T-cell reconstitution after alpha-beta-depleted transplantation in children. TCRdb fed the PCR reads into MiXCR, producing one record per CDR3 protein. The repertoire holds fewer than 1 million distinct CDR3 sequences, with around 17% as singletons. This specimen was PBMCs, mostly from graft donor cells, taken 360 days after TCRalphabeta/CD19-depleted stem cell transplant. These receptors all come from a male patient between 5 and 17 years old who had a stem cell transplant for acute lymphoblastic leukemia, so the T cells may come from the graft donor. CDR3s include the opening cysteine and the closing phenylalanine or tryptophan. Each record gives: CDR3 protein, CDR3 DNA, V gene, J gene, D gene, clone size. D genes are given only for firm matches. The size of a clone is reported for some rows only, either as once, few or many, or as a class for expanded clones.

CASSDLNRAQETQYF,TGTGCCAGCAGTGATCTAAACAGGGCCCAAGAGACCCAGTACTTC,TRBV27,TRBJ2-5,.,.
CASSVFFGGELFF,TGTGCCAGCAGCGTATTTTTCGGCGGGGAGCTGTTTTTT,TRBV9,TRBJ2-2,.,.
CASSSDRAYYGYTF,TGTGCCAGCAGTTCCGACAGGGCGTACTATGGCTACACCTTC,TRBV6-2/TRBV6-3,TRBJ1-2,TRBD1,.
CASGGGLPSYEQYF,TGTGCCAGCGGGGGGGGTCTACCTTCCTACGAGCAGTACTTC,TRBV6-1,TRBJ2-7,TRBD2,.
CASSLGATGTYEQYF,TGCGCCAGCAGCTTGGGGGCAACCGGAACCTACGAGCAGTACTTC,TRBV5-1,TRBJ2-7,.,.
CASSPPIRPSRDWSTLGELFF,TGTGCCAGCTCACCACCGATTCGACCTTCTAGGGACTGGTCAACCCTCGGGGAGCTGTTTTTT,TRBV18,TRBJ2-2,.,.
CASSLQGWVGELFF,TGTGCCAGCAGTTTACAGGGCTGGGTCGGGGAGCTGTTTTTT,TRBV12-3/TRBV12-4,TRBJ2-2,.,.
CASSAALEQYF,TGTGCCAGCAGCGCCGCTCTGGAGCAGTACTTC,TRBV7-9,TRBJ2-7,.,many
CASSLPDGATYEQYF,TGCGCCAGCAGCCTCCCCGACGGGGCTACCTACGAGCAGTACTTC,TRBV4-1,TRBJ2-7,.,few
CSVEAGLAGHYEQYF,TGCAGCGTTGAAGCCGGCCTAGCGGGCCACTACGAGCAGTACTTC,TRBV29-1,TRBJ2-7,TRBD2,many
CASSLDAGLAGNEQFF,TGTGCCAGCAGCTTAGATGCGGGACTAGCGGGAAACGAGCAGTTCTTC,TRBV7-9,TRBJ2-1,TRBD2,few
CASSVARTSGEYNEQFF,TGTGCCAGCAGCGTAGCTAGAACTAGCGGGGAATACAATGAGCAGTTCTTC,TRBV9,TRBJ2-1,TRBD2,many
CASSPPDIRLAGFTGELFF,TGTGCCAGCAGCCCCCCCGATATTAGACTAGCGGGATTCACCGGGGAGCTGTTTTTT,TRBV11-2,TRBJ2-2,TRBD2,.
CASSQDTRTGTYNEQFF,TGCGCCAGCAGCCAAGATACAAGGACGGGTACCTACAATGAGCAGTTCTTC,TRBV4-1,TRBJ2-1,.,many
CASPTKREGLYEQYF,TGTGCCAGTCCCACTAAGCGGGAGGGCCTCTACGAGCAGTACTTC,TRBV2,TRBJ2-7,TRBD2,.
CSAPAGAHEQFF,TGCAGTGCCCCCGCTGGGGCCCATGAGCAGTTCTTC,TRBV20-1,TRBJ2-1,.,few
CASSPNHPVLRSYNEQFF,TGTGCCAGCAGTCCAAACCACCCTGTGCTTCGTTCCTACAATGAGCAGTTCTTC,TRBV25-1,TRBJ2-1,.,.
CASSQMWPSSNEQFF,TGCGCCAGCAGCCAAATGTGGCCTAGCAGCAATGAGCAGTTCTTC,TRBV4-1,TRBJ2-1,.,few
CASSNLRVNTGELFF,TGTGCCAGCAGCAATCTACGGGTGAACACCGGGGAGCTGTTTTTT,TRBV21-1,TRBJ2-2,.,few
CSVEGVIDSESTDTQYF,TGCAGCGTTGAAGGGGTTATAGATAGCGAGAGCACAGATACGCAGTATTTT,TRBV29-1,TRBJ2-3,.,few
CASRVTVNTEAFF,TGTGCCAGTCGCGTGACTGTGAACACTGAAGCTTTCTTT,TRBV19,TRBJ1-1,.,.
CASSLYRDTSNEKLFF,TGCGCCAGCAGCTTATACCGGGACACCTCTAATGAAAAACTGTTTTTT,TRBV5-1,TRBJ1-4,.,few
CASSSLTGGSNEQFF,TGTGCCAGCAGCTCCTTAACGGGAGGGTCCAATGAGCAGTTCTTC,TRBV3-1,TRBJ2-1,TRBD2,.
CATSGSGGRSHLPQYF,TGTGCCACCAGTGGATCAGGGGGAAGGTCCCATCTTCCGCAGTATTTT,TRBV24-1,TRBJ2-3,TRBD1,few
CASSLVSGGGTDTQYF,TGCGCCAGCAGCTTGGTTAGCGGAGGGGGCACAGATACGCAGTATTTT,TRBV5-1,TRBJ2-3,.,.
CSVEEAGQVTGELFF,TGCAGCGTTGAGGAGGCGGGGCAGGTCACCGGGGAGCTGTTTTTT,TRBV29-1,TRBJ2-2,.,.
CASSSEWRGETQYF,TGCGCCAGCAGCTCTGAGTGGCGGGGAGAGACCCAGTACTTC,TRBV5-1,TRBJ2-5,.,.
CASSSRGLSSYNEQFF,TGTGCCAGCAGCTCCAGGGGGCTGAGCTCCTACAATGAGCAGTTCTTC,TRBV11-2,TRBJ2-1,TRBD1,few
CASSESRGSLAKNIQYF,TGCGCCAGCAGTGAGTCCAGGGGAAGCTTAGCCAAAAACATTCAGTACTTC,TRBV10-1,TRBJ2-4,.,few
CASSIGQEEKLFF,TGTGCCAGCTCAATCGGACAGGAGGAAAAACTGTTTTTT,TRBV18,TRBJ1-4,TRBD1,.
CSVEDLLSKSYNEQFF,TGCAGCGTTGAAGATCTTCTGAGTAAGTCCTACAATGAGCAGTTCTTC,TRBV29-1,TRBJ2-1,.,few
CASSFGRGSSYNEQFF,TGCGCCAGCAGCTTCGGCCGCGGGAGCTCCTACAATGAGCAGTTCTTC,TRBV5-1,TRBJ2-1,TRBD2,few
CASSHPRTGAPNEQFF,TGCGCCAGCAGCCATCCGCGGACAGGGGCCCCCAATGAGCAGTTCTTC,TRBV4-1,TRBJ2-1,TRBD1,few
CATSDLGQGPYF,TGTGCCACCAGTGATTTGGGGCAGGGGCCGTACTTC,TRBV24-1,TRBJ2-7,.,many
CSAKQVRDYYGYTF,TGCAGTGCCAAGCAAGTCCGGGACTATTATGGCTACACCTTC,TRBV20-1,TRBJ1-2,.,.
CASSLRRDIRGTEAFF,TGTGCCAGCAGTTTGAGACGGGATATAAGGGGGACTGAAGCTTTCTTT,TRBV12-3/TRBV12-4,TRBJ1-1,.,.
CASSLTGPQHF,TGTGCCAGCTCCCTAACGGGGCCCCAGCATTTT,TRBV18,TRBJ1-5,.,.